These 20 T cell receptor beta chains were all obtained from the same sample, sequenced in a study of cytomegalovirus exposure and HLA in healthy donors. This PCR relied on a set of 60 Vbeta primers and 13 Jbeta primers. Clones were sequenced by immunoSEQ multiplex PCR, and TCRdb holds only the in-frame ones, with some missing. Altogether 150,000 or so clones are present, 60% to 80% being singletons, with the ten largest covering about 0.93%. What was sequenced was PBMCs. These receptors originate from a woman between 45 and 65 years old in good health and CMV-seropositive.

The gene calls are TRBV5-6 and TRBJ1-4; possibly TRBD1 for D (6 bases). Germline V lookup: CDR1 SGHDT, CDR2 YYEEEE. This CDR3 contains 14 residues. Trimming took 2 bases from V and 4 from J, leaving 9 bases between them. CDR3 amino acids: CASSLQGLNEKLFF. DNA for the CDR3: TGTGCCAGCAGCTTACAGGGCCTTAATGAAAAACTGTTTTTT.

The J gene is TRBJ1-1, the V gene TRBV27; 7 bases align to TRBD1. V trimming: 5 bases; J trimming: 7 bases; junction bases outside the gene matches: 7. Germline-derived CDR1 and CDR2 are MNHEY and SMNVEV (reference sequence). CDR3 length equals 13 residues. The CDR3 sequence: CASSIIRDSEAFF. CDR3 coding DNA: TGTGCCAGCAGTATCATCCGGGACAGTGAAGCTTTCTTT.

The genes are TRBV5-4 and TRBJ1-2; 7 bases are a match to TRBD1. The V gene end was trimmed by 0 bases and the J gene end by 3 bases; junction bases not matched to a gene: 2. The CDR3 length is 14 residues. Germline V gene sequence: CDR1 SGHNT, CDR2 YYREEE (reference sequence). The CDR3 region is CASSLGQGHYGYTF. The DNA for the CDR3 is TGTGCCAGCAGCTTGGGACAGGGTCACTATGGCTACACCTTC.

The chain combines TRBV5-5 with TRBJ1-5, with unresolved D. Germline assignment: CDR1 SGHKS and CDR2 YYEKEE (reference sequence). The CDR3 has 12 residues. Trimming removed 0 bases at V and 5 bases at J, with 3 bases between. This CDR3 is CASSLADQPQHF. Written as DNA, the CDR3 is TGTGCCAGCAGCTTGGCGGATCAGCCCCAGCATTTT.

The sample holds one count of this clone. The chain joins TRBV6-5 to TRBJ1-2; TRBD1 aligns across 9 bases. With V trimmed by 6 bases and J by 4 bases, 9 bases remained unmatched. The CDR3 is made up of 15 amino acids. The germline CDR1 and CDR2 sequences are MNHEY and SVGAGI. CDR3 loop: CASSPKQGAGYGYTF. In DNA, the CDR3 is TGTGCCAGCAGCCCCAAACAGGGGGCCGGCTATGGCTACACCTTC.

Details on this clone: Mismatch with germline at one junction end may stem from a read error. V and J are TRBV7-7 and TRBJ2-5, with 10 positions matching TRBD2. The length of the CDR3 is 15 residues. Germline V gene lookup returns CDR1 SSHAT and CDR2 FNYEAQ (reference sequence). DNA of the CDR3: TGTGCTAGCAGCTTAGGAGCGGGGGGGAAAGAGACCCAGTACTTC. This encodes CASSLGAGGKETQYF.

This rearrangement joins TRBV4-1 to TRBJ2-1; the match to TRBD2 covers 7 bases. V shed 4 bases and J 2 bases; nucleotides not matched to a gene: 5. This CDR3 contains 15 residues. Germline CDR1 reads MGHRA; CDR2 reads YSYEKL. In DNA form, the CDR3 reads TGCGCCAGCAGCCTTCGGGAGGCTACCTACAATGAGCAGTTCTTC. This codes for CASSLREATYNEQFF.

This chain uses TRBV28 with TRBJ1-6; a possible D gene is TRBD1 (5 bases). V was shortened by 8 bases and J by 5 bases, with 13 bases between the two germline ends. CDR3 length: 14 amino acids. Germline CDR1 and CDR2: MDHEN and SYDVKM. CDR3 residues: CASLKAGNNSPLHF. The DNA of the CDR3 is TGTGCCAGCCTGAAGGCAGGGAATAATTCACCCCTCCACTTT.

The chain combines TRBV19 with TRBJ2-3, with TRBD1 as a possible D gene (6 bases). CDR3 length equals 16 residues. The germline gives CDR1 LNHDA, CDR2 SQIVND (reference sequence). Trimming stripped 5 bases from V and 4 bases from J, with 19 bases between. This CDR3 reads CASSSPPGQYADTQYF. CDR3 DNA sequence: TGTGCCAGTAGTTCTCCCCCAGGACAGTATGCAGATACGCAGTATTTT.

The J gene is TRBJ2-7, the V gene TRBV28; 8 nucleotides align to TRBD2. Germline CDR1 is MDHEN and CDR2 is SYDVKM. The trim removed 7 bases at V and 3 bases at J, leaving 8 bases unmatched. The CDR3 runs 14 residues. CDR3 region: CASKIGGAFYEQYF. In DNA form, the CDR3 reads TGTGCCAGCAAAATCGGGGGGGCCTTCTACGAGCAGTACTTC.

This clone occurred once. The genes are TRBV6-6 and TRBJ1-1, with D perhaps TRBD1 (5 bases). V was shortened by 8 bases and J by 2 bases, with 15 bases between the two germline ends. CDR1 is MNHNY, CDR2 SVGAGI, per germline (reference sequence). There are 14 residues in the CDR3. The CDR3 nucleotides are TGTGCCAGCGGGGCAGTGCAGGGAAACACTGAAGCTTTCTTT. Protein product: CASGAVQGNTEAFF.

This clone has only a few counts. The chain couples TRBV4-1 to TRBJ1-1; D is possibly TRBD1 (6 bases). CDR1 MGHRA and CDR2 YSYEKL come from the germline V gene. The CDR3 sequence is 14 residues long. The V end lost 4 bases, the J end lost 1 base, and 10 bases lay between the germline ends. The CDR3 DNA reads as TGCGCCAGCAGCCCAGGACAGCAGAACACTGAAGCTTTCTTT. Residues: CASSPGQQNTEAFF.

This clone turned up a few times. This CDR3 is CASSLPRETDTQYF. For the CDR3, the DNA is TGCGCCAGCAGCCTACCCAGGGAAACAGATACGCAGTATTTT. V and J are TRBV4-1 and TRBJ2-3; possibly TRBD1 for D (5 bases). CDR3 size: 14 residues. The V gene's germline CDR1 is MGHRA and CDR2 YSYEKL. V lost 4 bases and J lost 3, with 11 bases in between.

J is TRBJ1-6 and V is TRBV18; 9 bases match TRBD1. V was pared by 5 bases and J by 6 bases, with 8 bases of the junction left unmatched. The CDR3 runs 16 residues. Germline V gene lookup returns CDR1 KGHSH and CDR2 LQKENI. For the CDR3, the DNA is TGTGCCAGCTCATTTGCGGGACAGGGAGCTAATTCACCCCTCCACTTT. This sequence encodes CASSFAGQGANSPLHF.

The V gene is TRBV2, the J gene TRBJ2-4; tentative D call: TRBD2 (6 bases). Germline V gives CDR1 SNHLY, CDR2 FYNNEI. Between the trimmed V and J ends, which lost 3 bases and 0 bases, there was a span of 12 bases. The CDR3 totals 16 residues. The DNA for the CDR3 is TGTGCCAGCAGTGAGGACTATAATCTAGCCAAAAACATTCAGTACTTC. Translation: CASSEDYNLAKNIQYF.

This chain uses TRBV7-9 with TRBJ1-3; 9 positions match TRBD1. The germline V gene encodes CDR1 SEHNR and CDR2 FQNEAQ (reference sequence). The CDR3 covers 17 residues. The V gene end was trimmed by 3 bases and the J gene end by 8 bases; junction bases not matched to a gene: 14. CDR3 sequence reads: CASSLWLRGTGRDTIYF. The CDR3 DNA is TGTGCCAGCAGCTTGTGGCTGAGGGGGACAGGGAGAGACACCATATATTTT.

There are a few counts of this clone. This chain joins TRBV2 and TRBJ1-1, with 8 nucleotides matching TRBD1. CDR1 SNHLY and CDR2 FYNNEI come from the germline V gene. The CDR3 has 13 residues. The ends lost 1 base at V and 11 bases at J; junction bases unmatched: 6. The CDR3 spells CASSEEGTGLAFF. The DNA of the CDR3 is TGTGCCAGCAGTGAAGAAGGGACAGGACTGGCTTTCTTT.

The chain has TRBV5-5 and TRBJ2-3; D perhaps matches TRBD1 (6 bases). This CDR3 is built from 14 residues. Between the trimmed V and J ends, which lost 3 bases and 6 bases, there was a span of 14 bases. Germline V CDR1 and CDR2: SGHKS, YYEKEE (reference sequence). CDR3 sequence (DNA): TGTGCCAGCAGCTCGGACAGTGTCATGGATACGCAGTATTTT. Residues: CASSSDSVMDTQYF.

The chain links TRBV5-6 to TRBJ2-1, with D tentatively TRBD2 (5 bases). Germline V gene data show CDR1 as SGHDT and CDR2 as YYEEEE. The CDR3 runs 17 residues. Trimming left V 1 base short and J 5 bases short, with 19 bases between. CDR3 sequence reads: CASSLLVRRGENNEQFF. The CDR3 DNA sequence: TGTGCCAGCAGCTTGCTAGTCCGCCGGGGAGAGAACAATGAGCAGTTCTTC.

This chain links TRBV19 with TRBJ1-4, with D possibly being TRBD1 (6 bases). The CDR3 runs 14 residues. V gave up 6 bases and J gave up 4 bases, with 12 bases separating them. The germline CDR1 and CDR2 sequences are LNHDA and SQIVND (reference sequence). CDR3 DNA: TGTGCCAGTAGATTGACAGGCGATAATGAAAAACTGTTTTTT. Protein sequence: CASRLTGDNEKLFF.